Listed below are T cell receptor beta chains from one sample, sequenced in a study of T cells in Graves' hyperthyroidism and ophthalmopathy. Via MiXCR, TCRdb re-called the multiplex PCR reads, giving one row per CDR3 protein. Of about 580,000 distinct CDR3 sequences listed, roughly 46% are singletons. The sequenced material came from peripheral blood or thyroid tissue (not recorded which). The receptor source for this set is a woman aged 18-35 years with Graves' hyperthyroidism. CDR3s include the opening cysteine and the closing phenylalanine or tryptophan. Only some rows state a clone size, as once, few, many or a class for expanded clones.

abundance: -; j_gene: TRBJ2-7; v_gene: TRBV20-1; CDR3aa: CSAEYGPRSYNEQYF
abundance: few; j_gene: TRBJ2-7; v_gene: TRBV20-1; CDR3aa: CSARLAGTYERYF
abundance: -; j_gene: TRBJ1-5; v_gene: TRBV20-1; CDR3aa: CSAHGMRGHSNQPQHF
abundance: few; j_gene: TRBJ2-2; v_gene: TRBV19; CDR3aa: CASSIAGPHTGELFF
abundance: -; j_gene: TRBJ2-1; v_gene: TRBV7-3; CDR3aa: CASSLSLAGGSYNEQFF
abundance: many; j_gene: TRBJ1-1; v_gene: TRBV11-3; CDR3aa: CASSLAGSPEAFF
abundance: many; j_gene: TRBJ1-1; v_gene: TRBV10-3; CDR3aa: CAISESIPGEGTEAFF
abundance: -; j_gene: TRBJ1-6; v_gene: TRBV11-3; CDR3aa: CASSITGNSPLHF
abundance: many; j_gene: TRBJ2-5; v_gene: TRBV5-6; CDR3aa: CASSFGTQGRKTQYF
abundance: -; j_gene: TRBJ2-7; v_gene: TRBV5-4; CDR3aa: CASSLGASLYEQYF
abundance: many; j_gene: TRBJ1-5; v_gene: TRBV19; CDR3aa: CASSLGQATNQPQHF
abundance: few; j_gene: TRBJ1-4; v_gene: TRBV4-1; CDR3aa: CASSQVLKRQADEKLFF
abundance: -; j_gene: TRBJ2-7; v_gene: TRBV7-8; CDR3aa: CASRGKIAGVDGQYF
abundance: once; j_gene: TRBJ2-7; v_gene: TRBV20-1; CDR3aa: CSAKGLAGVRAGEQYF
abundance: many; j_gene: TRBJ2-5; v_gene: TRBV2; CDR3aa: CASSKDRSQETQYF
abundance: few; j_gene: TRBJ2-1; v_gene: TRBV10-3; CDR3aa: CAIKLAGSYNEQFF
abundance: many; j_gene: TRBJ2-2; v_gene: TRBV12-3/TRBV12-4; CDR3aa: CASTRQGDTGELFF
abundance: -; j_gene: TRBJ2-5; v_gene: TRBV7-6; CDR3aa: CASSPNPGLAGETQYF
abundance: -; j_gene: TRBJ1-2; v_gene: TRBV11-1; CDR3aa: CASDDTDTSYYGYTF
abundance: many; j_gene: TRBJ2-7; v_gene: TRBV11-2; CDR3aa: CASSFGRGGVEQYF
abundance: -; j_gene: TRBJ1-2; v_gene: TRBV21-1; CDR3aa: CASSNLWGAGGYTF
abundance: -; j_gene: TRBJ1-5; v_gene: TRBV29-1; CDR3aa: CSVVSGARGNQPQHF
abundance: -; j_gene: TRBJ2-5; v_gene: TRBV4-2; CDR3aa: CASSSKDPRNEETQYF
abundance: -; j_gene: TRBJ1-5; v_gene: TRBV7-6; CDR3aa: CASSAKHF
abundance: -; j_gene: TRBJ1-1; v_gene: TRBV24-1; CDR3aa: CATSDRAVNTEAFF
abundance: -; j_gene: TRBJ1-2; v_gene: TRBV29-1; CDR3aa: CSVGQGGNYGYTF
abundance: once; j_gene: TRBJ2-7; v_gene: TRBV10-3; CDR3aa: CAISEPPRDRSAFRYF
abundance: many; j_gene: TRBJ2-7; v_gene: TRBV12-3/TRBV12-4; CDR3aa: CASSSRDRVYEQYF
abundance: many; j_gene: TRBJ1-6; v_gene: TRBV12-5; CDR3aa: CASGSSGTNSPLHF
abundance: -; j_gene: TRBJ2-7; v_gene: TRBV27; CDR3aa: CASSPWTLYSYEQYF
abundance: few; j_gene: TRBJ1-3; v_gene: TRBV29-1; CDR3aa: CSVRAGGNTIYF
abundance: -; j_gene: TRBJ2-4; v_gene: TRBV4-2; CDR3aa: CASSFWQGRTKNIQYF
abundance: few; j_gene: TRBJ1-1; v_gene: TRBV10-3; CDR3aa: CAISESPGLNTEAFF
abundance: few; j_gene: TRBJ1-6; v_gene: TRBV19; CDR3aa: CASRIYRGPQDSPLHF
abundance: few; j_gene: TRBJ2-2; v_gene: TRBV6-5; CDR3aa: CASSPGFTGELFF
abundance: many; j_gene: TRBJ2-7; v_gene: TRBV7-6; CDR3aa: CASSLAYTSGIYEQYF
abundance: -; j_gene: TRBJ2-2; v_gene: TRBV5-6; CDR3aa: CASSPTGGATRELFF
abundance: many; j_gene: TRBJ2-5; v_gene: TRBV5-8; CDR3aa: CATSSGRAQETQYF
abundance: many; j_gene: TRBJ2-6; v_gene: TRBV12-3/TRBV12-4; CDR3aa: CASSLDGRSGANVLTF
abundance: many; j_gene: TRBJ2-5; v_gene: TRBV7-9; CDR3aa: CASSSRTGLETQYF